A selection of T cell receptor beta chains follows, all from one sample in a study of spatial heterogeneity in lung cancer. One entry per CDR3 protein results from TCRdb running MiXCR on the 5' RACE reads. The sample includes about 48,000 distinct CDR3 sequences, 5.3% seen only once; the top ten take 8.5% to 14%. The specimen comprised PBMCs, sampled at surgery. All receptors derive from a male donor with early-stage non-small cell lung cancer. The CDR3 runs from the conserved cysteine through the conserved F or W. The D gene is left open where the match is weak. Size tells how often a clone was seen (once, few, many) or the class of an expanded clone, and some rows leave it out.

d_call j_call clone_size v_call cdr3_aa cdr3_nt
TRBD1 TRBJ2-3 many TRBV5-1 CASSFLLRQGNPDTQYF TGCGCCAGCAGCTTCCTTCTACGACAGGGTAATCCAGATACGCAGTATTTT
- TRBJ2-1 - TRBV30 CAWTGSYNEQFF TGTGCCTGGACGGGGTCCTACAATGAGCAGTTCTTC
- TRBJ1-6 few TRBV27 CASSLTRTYNSPLHF TGTGCCAGCAGTCTTACTCGTACCTATAATTCACCCCTCCACTTT
- TRBJ2-7 many TRBV10-3 CASRGAATSYEQYF TGTGCCTCCCGAGGCGCAGCTACATCCTACGAGCAGTACTTC
TRBD1 TRBJ2-2 many TRBV20-1 CSAMDRANTGELFF TGCAGTGCTATGGACAGGGCGAACACCGGGGAGCTGTTTTTT
- TRBJ1-5 many TRBV27 CASRPGVVSNQPQHF TGTGCCAGCAGGCCAGGGGTAGTAAGCAATCAGCCCCAGCATTTT
TRBD2 TRBJ2-3 many TRBV11-2 CASRIAGPDTQYF TGTGCCAGCAGAATAGCGGGACCAGATACGCAGTATTTT
- TRBJ2-1 many TRBV30 CAWSGGNEQFF TGTGCCTGGAGTGGGGGTAATGAGCAGTTCTTC
TRBD1 TRBJ1-5 many TRBV10-3 CAISDWGQALNQPQHF TGTGCCATCAGTGATTGGGGACAGGCCCTAAATCAGCCCCAGCATTTT
- TRBJ2-7 few TRBV6-5 CASSYNRVSYEQYF TGTGCCAGCAGTTACAACAGGGTCTCCTACGAGCAGTACTTC